This T cell receptor beta chain is drawn from a study of shared clonotypes between healthy human individuals. The study, taken as a whole, reports: The represented genetic and exposure-history diversity was limited by the small number of donors. Among donors, the sharing of clonotypes was expected to be influenced by sequencing depth.

Repertoires were generated with immunoSEQ multiplex PCR, while TCRdb's copy carries only in-frame clones and drops some. The table records some 1,600,000 clones, nearly 99% of them present only once. About this clone: Its antigen is still unknown.

CDR1 is GTSNPN, CDR2 SVGIG, per germline (reference sequence). The CDR3 is made up of 15 amino acids. V was clipped by 5 bases and J by 2 bases; unmatched bases: 8. The chain links TRBV30 to TRBJ2-3; 9 positions agree with TRBD1. This clonotype was obtained from a man between 25 and 39 years old in good health. The sequenced sample was naive CD4+ T cells sorted from blood. Subset denoted: CD45RA+ positively selected. The CDR3 here is CAWGKTGGITDTQYF. The CDR3 DNA is TGTGCCTGGGGGAAGACAGGGGGAATCACAGATACGCAGTATTTT.